One and the same sample provided the 6 T cell receptor beta chains below, sequenced in a study of blood T cell repertoires in COVID-19. Sequenced by immunoSEQ multiplex PCR; TCRdb stores in-frame clones only, minus some. In the table there are about 60,000 clones, roughly 79% of which are singletons. The sequencing input was peripheral blood. The receptors come from a man between 60 and 70 years old with acute or convalescent COVID-19.

The rearrangement joins TRBV4-1 to TRBJ1-5, with no clear D. In germline, CDR1 is MGHRA, CDR2 YSYEKL. With 4 bases removed from V and 3 bases from J, the gap between germline ends came to 19 bases. The CDR3 sequence is 17 residues long. CDR3 sequence (DNA): TGCGCCAGCAGCCCTGAGGCGGCTGTCGTACCCAATCAGCCCCAGCATTTT. Amino acids: CASSPEAAVVPNQPQHF.

The V call is TRBV12-3 or TRBV12-4, the J call TRBJ1-1; no clear D gene. This CDR3 region has 12 residues. V was pared by 4 bases and J by 7 bases, with 10 bases between. CDR3 amino acids: CASSYERGEAFF. DNA of the CDR3: TGTGCCAGCAGTTACGAACGGGGTGAAGCTTTCTTT.

The chain has TRBV15 and TRBJ1-3; D not resolved. This CDR3 contains 13 residues. Per germline, CDR1 LNHNV and CDR2 YYDKDF (reference sequence). Between the trimmed V and J ends, which lost 3 bases and 8 bases, there was a span of 11 bases. As DNA, the CDR3 is TGTGCCACCAGCAGTTCCCGGAGGGACACCATATATTTT. Protein sequence: CATSSSRRDTIYF.

CDR3 in DNA: TGTGCCATCCGGGACAAACTCCAAGAGACCCAGTACTTC. It translates to CAIRDKLQETQYF. This chain links TRBV11-2 with TRBJ2-5, with a tentative D call TRBD1 (6 bases). The germline V and J ends were trimmed by 10 bases and 1 base, with 13 bases remaining between them. This CDR3 contains 13 residues. CDR1 SGHAT and CDR2 FQNNGV come from the germline V gene. The full variable domain, its missing parts supplied by reference TRBV11-2 and TRBJ2-5, is EAGVAQSPRYKIIEKRQSVAFWCNPISGHATLYWYQQILGQGPKLLIQFQNNGVVDDSQLPKDRFSAERLKGVDSTLKIQPAKLEDSAVYLCAIRDKLQETQYFGPGTRLLVL.

This clone was detected a few times. The chain links TRBV19 to TRBJ1-6; possibly TRBD1 for D (6 bases). The CDR3 runs to 13 residues. CDR1 is LNHDA, CDR2 SQIVND, per germline (reference sequence). Between the trimmed V and J ends, which lost 6 bases and 7 bases, there was a span of 10 bases. The CDR3 DNA sequence: TGTGCCAGTAGCGGTACAGGGAATTCACCCCTCCACTTT. Protein: CASSGTGNSPLHF.

This chain connects TRBV6-6 to TRBJ1-2; 9 bases agree with TRBD1. This CDR3 is 13 amino acids long. V was pared by 9 bases and J by 5 bases, with 7 bases of the junction left unmatched. Germline V gene data show CDR1 as MNHNY and CDR2 as SVGAGI (reference sequence). CDR3 DNA: TGTGCCAGTTCACAGGGGGCTGTGTATGGCTACACCTTC. Encoded protein: CASSQGAVYGYTF.